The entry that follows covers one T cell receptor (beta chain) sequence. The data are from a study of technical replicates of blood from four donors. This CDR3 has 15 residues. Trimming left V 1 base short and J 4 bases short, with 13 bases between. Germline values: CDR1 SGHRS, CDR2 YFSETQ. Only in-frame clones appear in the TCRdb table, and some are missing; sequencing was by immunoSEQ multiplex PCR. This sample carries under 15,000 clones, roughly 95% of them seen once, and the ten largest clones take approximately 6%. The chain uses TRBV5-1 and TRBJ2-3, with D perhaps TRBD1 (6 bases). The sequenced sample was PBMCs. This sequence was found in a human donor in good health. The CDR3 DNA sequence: TGCGCCAGCAGCTTGATTATTGGGGGCGCAGATACGCAGTATTTT. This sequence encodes CASSLIIGGADTQYF.